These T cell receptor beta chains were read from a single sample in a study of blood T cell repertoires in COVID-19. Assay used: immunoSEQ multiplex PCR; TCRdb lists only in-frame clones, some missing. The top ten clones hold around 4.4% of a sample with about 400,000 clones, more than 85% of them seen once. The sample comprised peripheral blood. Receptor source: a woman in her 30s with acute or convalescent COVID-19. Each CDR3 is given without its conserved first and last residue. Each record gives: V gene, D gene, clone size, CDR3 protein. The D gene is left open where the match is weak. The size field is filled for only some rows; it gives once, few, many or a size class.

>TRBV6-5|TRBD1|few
ASSKRQGFYEQY
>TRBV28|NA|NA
ASRRGGSGEQY
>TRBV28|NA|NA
ASSLRSSLAYNEQF
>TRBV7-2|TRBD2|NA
ASSKRGLALSEQY
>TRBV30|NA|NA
AWFYQGGGYT
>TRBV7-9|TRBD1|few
ASSYGTVYEQY
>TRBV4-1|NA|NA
ASSQVSGEGSPLH
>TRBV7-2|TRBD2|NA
ASSFYGGRTDTQY
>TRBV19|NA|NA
ASRHITKNTEAF
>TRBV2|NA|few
ASGPSPGSPLH
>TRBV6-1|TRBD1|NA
ASSEFGTGSNQPQH
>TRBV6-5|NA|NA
ASSLSGTDGYT
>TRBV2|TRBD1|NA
ASSIEQGASTEAF
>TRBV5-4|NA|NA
ASSLDPTAGQETQY
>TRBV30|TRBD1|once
ALGQGYGDTEAF
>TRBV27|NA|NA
ASSLSSPPDTQY
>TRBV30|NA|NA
AWSRDSLLSSYNSPLH
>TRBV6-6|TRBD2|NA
ASRKGGGNNEQF
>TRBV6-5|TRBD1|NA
ASSYKTGRDFEAF
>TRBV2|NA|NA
ASRGTDGYT
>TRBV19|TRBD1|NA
ASSIGLRTGVVQPQH
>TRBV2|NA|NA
ASNGGTEAF
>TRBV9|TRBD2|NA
ASSPRTSGGHQY
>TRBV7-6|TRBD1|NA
ASSTRTGNNDEQF
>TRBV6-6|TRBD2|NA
ASSFKRGYDNEQF
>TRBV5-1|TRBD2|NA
ASSRTSGDQETQY
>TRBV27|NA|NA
ASSFVRGLTDTQY
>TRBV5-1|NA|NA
ASSLAAGAGKNIQY
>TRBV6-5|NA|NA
ASSPVRPRGYEQY
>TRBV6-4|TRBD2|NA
ASSALAGSLYEQY
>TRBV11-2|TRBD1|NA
ASSPGTGHEQY
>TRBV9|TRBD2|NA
ASSATSGGSTDTQY
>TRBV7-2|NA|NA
ASSLAGGFNTEAF
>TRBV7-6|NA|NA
ASSPLQTSAEQY
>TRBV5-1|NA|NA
ASSLAGGASF
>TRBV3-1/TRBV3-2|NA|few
ASSQGPGSPLH
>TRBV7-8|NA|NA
ASSPNWGVLGYT
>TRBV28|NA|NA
ASETGTYGYT
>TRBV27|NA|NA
ASSLSIPGLGNQPQH
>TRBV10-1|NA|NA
ASRKLRDTEAF
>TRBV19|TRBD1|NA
ASSWDRGAKNIQY
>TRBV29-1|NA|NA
SVQIVSNTEAF
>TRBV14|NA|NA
ASSQLQGSFEKLF
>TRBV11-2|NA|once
ASSLRSGENTGELF
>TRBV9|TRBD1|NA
ASSAGGRADTQY
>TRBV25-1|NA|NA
ASAPRDRLGDTQY
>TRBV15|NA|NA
ATSRDRGTLNTEAF
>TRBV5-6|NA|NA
ASSLVGEPTDTQY
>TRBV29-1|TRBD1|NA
SVGTGEDNEQF
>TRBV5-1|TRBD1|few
ASRDRGFTDTQY
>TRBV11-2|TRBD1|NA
ASSSGQGSAAWVGNTIY
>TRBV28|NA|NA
ASSLIRGMTSTDTQY
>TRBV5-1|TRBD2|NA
ASTTSGGADEQF
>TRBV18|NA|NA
ASSPGRDQPQH
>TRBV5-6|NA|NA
ASSLWGDRGYEQY
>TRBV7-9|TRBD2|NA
ASSSQKLAGGPMQETQY
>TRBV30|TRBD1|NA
AWKTGGARNTEAF